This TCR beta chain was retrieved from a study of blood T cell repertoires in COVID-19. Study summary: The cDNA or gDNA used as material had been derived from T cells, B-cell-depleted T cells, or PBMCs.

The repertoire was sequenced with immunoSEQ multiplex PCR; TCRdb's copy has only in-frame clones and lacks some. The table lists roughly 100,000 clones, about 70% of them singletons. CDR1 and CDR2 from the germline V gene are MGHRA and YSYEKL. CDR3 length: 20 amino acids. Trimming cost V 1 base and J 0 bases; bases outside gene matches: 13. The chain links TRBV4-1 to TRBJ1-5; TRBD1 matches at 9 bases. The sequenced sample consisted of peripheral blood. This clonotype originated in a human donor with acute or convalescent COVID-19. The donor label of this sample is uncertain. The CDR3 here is CASSQVPGQGLLYSNQPQHF. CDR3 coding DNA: TGCGCCAGCAGCCAAGTGCCGGGACAGGGCCTACTTTATAGCAATCAGCCCCAGCATTTT.